Described below is a single T cell receptor (beta chain) sequence and its context. The target antigen is unknown. Per the germline V gene, CDR1 is MNHEY and CDR2 is SMNVEV (reference sequence). The V end lost 3 bases, the J end lost 1 base, and 7 bases lay between the germline ends. The CDR3 has 13 amino acids. This record belongs to a study of cytomegalovirus exposure and HLA in healthy donors. Looking at the study overall: Clustering assigned 81% of the approximately 400 genotyped donors to the Caucasian-associated ancestry cluster. Findings of the study overall: A later analysis, which compared TCR beta chains of equal frequency, found the HLA-associated ones more clonally expanded. Further analysis was carried out later, and it showed several of the most significant clusters appearing linked to common viral pathogens.

The PCR made use of 60 Vbeta and 13 Jbeta primers. As originally analysed: Later, an analysis found about 83 million unique TCR beta chains, and 8.5 million to 14 million of these were shared. The assay was immunoSEQ multiplex PCR, and TCRdb's table has in-frame clones only and misses some. The V and J calls and clone size were taken over from that table, and D and trimming were inferred from the DNA. The repertoire holds 150,000 to 200,000 clones, with around three quarters as singletons. Sequenced: PBMCs. The sequence derives from a woman aged 35 to 49 in good health and CMV-seronegative. This chain links TRBV27 with TRBJ2-7; a possible D gene is TRBD2 (5 bases). The CDR3 coding sequence is TGTGCCAGCAGTTTTTCGGGGTCCTACGAGCAGTACTTC. This translates into CASSFSGSYEQYF.